The 3 T cell receptor beta chains below were found in one sample sequenced in a study of regulatory T cells in long-lasting Graves disease. Time point specified: persistent/refractory GD, antithyroid drugs over 5 years with positive TRAb. RNA extracted from PBMCs served as the sequencing template. Researchers made TCR beta libraries by using iRepertoire HTBI primers and running Arm-PCR on CDR3 regions. TCRdb re-analysed the multiplex PCR reads in MiXCR, keeping a single row per CDR3 protein. The sample comprises some 280,000 distinct CDR3 sequences, 20% to 25% of which are singletons, and 45% to 70% rests with the top ten. Specimen: peripheral blood mononuclear cells (PBMCs), collected when the disease was refractory, from a patient treated with antithyroid drugs. The origin of the receptors is a female donor with Graves disease.

This clonotype was seen ten or more times. The chain recombines TRBV20-1 with TRBJ2-7; TRBD2 matches at 8 bases. This CDR3 has 14 amino acids. Germline trimming cut 5 bases from V and 4 bases from J; bases unmatched to any gene: 10. Germline CDR1 is DFQATT and CDR2 is SNEGSKA (reference sequence). For the CDR3, the DNA is TGCAGTGCTCTCCCTCTGGCGGGAGGTTACGAGCAGTACTTC. It translates to CSALPLAGGYEQYF.

In this sample, this clonotype turned up many times. V and J are TRBV20-1 and TRBJ1-5, with a possible D match to TRBD1 (5 bases). Trimming left V 2 bases short and J 3 bases short, with 14 bases between. The germline CDR1 and CDR2 sequences are DFQATT and SNEGSKA (reference sequence). The CDR3 loop spans 15 amino acids. CDR3 nucleotide sequence: TGCAGTGCTAGAACCGGTACAGGCGTCAATCAGCCCCAGCATTTT. Translated, it gives CSARTGTGVNQPQHF.

This clonotype was counted between two and nine times. This chain uses TRBV6-1 with TRBJ2-2, with a possible D match to TRBD1 (6 bases). The CDR3 runs to 11 residues. Trimming removed 9 bases from V and 9 bases from J, with 11 bases in between. Germline CDR1 is MNHNS and CDR2 is SASEGT. The CDR3 is CASTGSWELFF. In DNA form, the CDR3 reads TGTGCCAGTACAGGGTCCTGGGAGCTGTTTTTT.